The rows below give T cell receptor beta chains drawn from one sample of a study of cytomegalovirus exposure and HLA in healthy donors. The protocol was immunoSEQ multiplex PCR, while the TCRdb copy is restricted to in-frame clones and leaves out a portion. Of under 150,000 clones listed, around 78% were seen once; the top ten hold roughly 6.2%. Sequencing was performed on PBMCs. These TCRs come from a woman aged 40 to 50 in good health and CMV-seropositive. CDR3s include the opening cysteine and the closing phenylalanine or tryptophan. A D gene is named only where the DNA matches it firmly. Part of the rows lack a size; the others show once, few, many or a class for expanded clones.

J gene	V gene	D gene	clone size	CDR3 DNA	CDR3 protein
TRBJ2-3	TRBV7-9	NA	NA	TGTGCCAGCAGCTCCCCTTTAGTAGATACGCAGTATTTT	CASSSPLVDTQYF
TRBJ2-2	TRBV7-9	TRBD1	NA	TGTGCCAGCAGCTTTGACAGGGGTAGTAGGGAGCTGTTTTTT	CASSFDRGSRELFF
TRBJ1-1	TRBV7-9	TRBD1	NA	TGTGCCAGCAGCTTAGGTGTGTCGGGGACAGCTAACACTGAAGCTTTCTTT	CASSLGVSGTANTEAFF
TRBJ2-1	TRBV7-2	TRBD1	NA	TGTGCCAGCAGCTTGAACAGGGGTGTAGGCAATGAGCAGTTCTTC	CASSLNRGVGNEQFF
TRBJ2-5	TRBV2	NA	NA	TGTGCCAGCAGCAGGGACAATTCCCAAGAGACCCAGTACTTC	CASSRDNSQETQYF
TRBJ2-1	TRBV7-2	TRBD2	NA	TGTGCCAGCAGCCCCCAGCGGGGAGAGCAGTTCTTC	CASSPQRGEQFF
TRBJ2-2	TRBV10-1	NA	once	TGCGCCAGCAGTGAGGGCCGGGCGGGCACCGGGGAGCTGTTTTTT	CASSEGRAGTGELFF
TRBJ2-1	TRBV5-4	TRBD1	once	TGTGCCAGCAGCCCCTCCTTAGGCAGGGGGCTTAATGAGCAGTTCTTC	CASSPSLGRGLNEQFF
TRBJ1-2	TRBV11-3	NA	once	TGTGCCAGCAGCTCGACCAACGGGATTGGCTACACCTTC	CASSSTNGIGYTF
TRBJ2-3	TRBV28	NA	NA	TGTGCCAGCAGTCCTAGTATCTCAGATACGCAGTATTTT	CASSPSISDTQYF
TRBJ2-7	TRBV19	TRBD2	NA	TGTGCCAGTAGGGGGACTAGCGGGGCCATCTCCTACGAGCAGTACTTC	CASRGTSGAISYEQYF
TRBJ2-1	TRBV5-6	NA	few	TGTGCCAGCAGCTTTTTTTCTAGTTACAATGAGCAGTTCTTC	CASSFFSSYNEQFF
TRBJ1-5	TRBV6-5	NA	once	TGTGCCAGCAGTTACGGGGGAGGAGAGCCCCAGCATTTT	CASSYGGGEPQHF
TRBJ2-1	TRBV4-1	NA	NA	TGCGCCAGCAGCGTCACAGGGACTGAGCAGTTCTTC	CASSVTGTEQFF
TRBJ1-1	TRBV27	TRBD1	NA	TGTGCCAGCAGTTTAGCCATGACAGGGGGGACTGAAGCTTTCTTT	CASSLAMTGGTEAFF
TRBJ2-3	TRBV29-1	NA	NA	TGCAGCGTTGCAGCGGAGACAGATACGCAGTATTTT	CSVAAETDTQYF
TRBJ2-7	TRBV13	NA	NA	TGTGCCAGCAGCAACCGGGGTGCCAGCTCCTACGAGCAGTACTTC	CASSNRGASSYEQYF
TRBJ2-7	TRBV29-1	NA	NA	TGCAGCGCCCTTAGCACCCGAAAGTCGGGGTCAGTTGATTGGGAGCAGTACTTC	CSALSTRKSGSVDWEQYF
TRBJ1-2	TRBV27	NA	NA	TGTGCCAGCAGTTTGAAGGTAGCTCGGTACGATGGCTACACCTTC	CASSLKVARYDGYTF
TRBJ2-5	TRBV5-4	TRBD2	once	TGTGCCAGCAGCCCGGGACTAGCGGGAGGGGTCCAAGAGACCCAGTACTTC	CASSPGLAGGVQETQYF
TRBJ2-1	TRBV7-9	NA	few	TGTGCCAGCAGCTTAGCAGGGGGAGAGATGTACAATGAGCAGTTCTTC	CASSLAGGEMYNEQFF
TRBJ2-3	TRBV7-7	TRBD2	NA	TGTGCTAGCAGCTTGGGGTCTAGCGGGAGTTCCGATACGCAGTATTTT	CASSLGSSGSSDTQYF
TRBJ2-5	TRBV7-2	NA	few	TGTGCCAGCAGCGGCCGGGACCCAAGGGGGGAGACCCAGTACTTC	CASSGRDPRGETQYF
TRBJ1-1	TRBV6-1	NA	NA	TGTGCCAGCAGTGAAGCGGAACCAACCGGGACACTGAACACTGAAGCTTTCTTT	CASSEAEPTGTLNTEAFF
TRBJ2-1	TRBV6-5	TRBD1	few	TGTGCCAGCAGCCTCCGGGACAGGGCATACAATGAGCAGTTCTTC	CASSLRDRAYNEQFF
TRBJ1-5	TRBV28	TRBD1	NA	TGTGCCAGCGGAAGGGCCTCAGGGGGCGATCAGCCCCAGCATTTT	CASGRASGGDQPQHF
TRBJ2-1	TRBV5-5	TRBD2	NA	TGTGCCAGCAGCTTGACTAGCGGGAGCTCCTACAATGAGCAGTTCTTC	CASSLTSGSSYNEQFF